The 20 T cell receptor beta chains listed next were all sequenced from one sample in a study of human T cells and chemical hapten exposure. Sample time point: patch test 1, 2 weeks after DPC sensitization. Treatment meaning: therapeutic diphenylcyclopropenone sensitization with weekly scalp DPC. Via MiXCR, TCRdb re-called the RACE reads, giving one row per CDR3 protein. The sample shows tens of thousands of distinct CDR3 sequences, roughly 12% of them seen only once. This specimen consisted of whole blood, obtained in connection with sensitization to the hapten diphenylcyclopropenone (DPC). The source is a woman aged 55-75 years with alopecia areata. Some clones in this sample may be carry-over from other donors' samples.

This clonotype occurred many times. The V call is TRBV10-2, the J call TRBJ1-5; D is unclear. The germline V gene has CDR1 WSHSY and CDR2 SAAADI. V gave up 4 bases and J gave up 9 bases, with 13 bases separating them. This CDR3 has 13 amino acids. Written as DNA, the CDR3 is TGCGCCAGCAGTGGCCCCAGATCCGGGCCCCAGCATTTT. Amino acid sequence: CASSGPRSGPQHF.

This clonotype was observed a few times. The V gene is TRBV29-1, the J gene TRBJ2-4, with 9 bases matching TRBD1. Germline CDR1 reads SQVTM; CDR2 reads ANQGSEA. J gave up 6 bases and V 3 bases, and 9 bases lay outside the gene matches. The CDR3 has 15 residues. The CDR3 DNA reads TGCAGCGTTGACCTGGGACAGGGACAGGGAAACATTCAGTACTTC. Its translation: CSVDLGQGQGNIQYF.

The chain joins TRBV7-9 to TRBJ1-1, with D unclear. The CDR3 covers 12 residues. V shed 5 bases and J shed 4 bases, with 8 bases lying between them. Germline assignment: CDR1 SEHNR and CDR2 FQNEAQ (reference sequence). This chain's CDR3 is CASSPEFTEAFF. The CDR3 coding sequence is TGTGCCAGCAGCCCAGAATTCACTGAAGCTTTCTTT.

There are many counts of this clonotype. This chain links TRBV7-3 with TRBJ1-1, with no clear D. Germline-derived CDR1 and CDR2 are SGHTA and FQGTGA. V was shortened by 3 bases and J by 1 base, with 3 bases between the two germline ends. The CDR3 is 12 amino acids. The CDR3 loop is CASSFSNTEAFF. CDR3 bases: TGTGCCAGCAGCTTTTCGAACACTGAAGCTTTCTTT.

The chain combines TRBV3-1 with TRBJ1-6; D might be TRBD1 (6 bases). Looked up from germline, CDR1 is LGHDT and CDR2 is YNNKEL (reference sequence). Trimming took 1 base from V and 10 from J, leaving 11 bases between them. The CDR3 length is 14 residues. In DNA form, the CDR3 reads TGTGCCAGCAGCCAAGGGACAGCCTACTCACCCCTCCACTTT. This encodes CASSQGTAYSPLHF.

This clonotype was found a few times. V usage is TRBV4-1 and J usage is TRBJ2-7, with D unclear. There are 15 residues in the CDR3. The V gene lost 0 bases and the J gene lost 3 bases, with 12 bases spanning the gap. The germline CDR1 and CDR2 sequences are MGHRA and YSYEKL. CDR3 loop: CASSQEPVPNYEQYF. The CDR3 nucleotides read TGCGCCAGCAGCCAAGAACCCGTCCCCAACTACGAGCAGTACTTC.

The CDR3 coding sequence is TGTGCCAGCAGCCCTCCCGGGACAGTCTATAATGAAAAACTGTTTTTT. It yields the protein CASSPPGTVYNEKLFF. The J gene is TRBJ1-4, the V gene TRBV7-6, with 7 positions matching TRBD1. The V gene end was trimmed by 5 bases and the J gene end by 4 bases; junction bases not matched to a gene: 10. This CDR3 has 16 amino acids. Germline CDR1 and CDR2: SGHVS and FNYEAQ.

This clonotype was seen ten or more times. The V and J genes are TRBV12-3 or TRBV12-4 and TRBJ1-6; tentatively, D is TRBD1 (6 bases). The CDR3 sequence is 16 residues long. V gave up 6 bases and J gave up 4 bases, with 16 bases separating them. The CDR3 DNA sequence: TGTGCCAGCAGCCACAGGGTTTGGGGATATAATTCACCCCTCCACTTT. Its protein is CASSHRVWGYNSPLHF.

The chain joins TRBV11-2 to TRBJ2-5; D uncertain. CDR1 SGHAT and CDR2 FQNNGV come from the germline V gene. The germline V and J ends were trimmed by 2 bases and 2 bases, with 3 bases remaining between them. The CDR3 is 12 amino acids. As DNA, the CDR3 is TGTGCCAGCAGCTTACGTCAAGAGACCCAGTACTTC. Translating gives CASSLRQETQYF. Complete variable domain (other parts from reference TRBV11-2 and TRBJ2-5): EAGVAQSPRYKIIEKRQSVAFWCNPISGHATLYWYQQILGQGPKLLIQFQNNGVVDDSQLPKDRFSAERLKGVDSTLKIQPAKLEDSAVYLCASSLRQETQYFGPGTRLLVL.

This clonotype was seen a handful of times. The gene calls are TRBV6-5 and TRBJ1-4; perhaps TRBD1 as D (6 bases). The CDR3 spans 15 residues. Trimming took 7 bases from V and 6 from J, leaving 18 bases between them. Germline CDR1 is MNHEY and CDR2 is SVGAGI. Here the CDR3 DNA reads TGTGCCAGCACCCCTACAGGGAGTCCAGATGAAAAACTGTTTTTT. It yields the protein CASTPTGSPDEKLFF.

The sample holds many counts of this clonotype. The chain employs TRBV5-4 and TRBJ2-3, with D unclear. The ends were cut back, 2 bases at V and 2 bases at J, with 9 bases in the middle. The germline CDR1 and CDR2 sequences are SGHNT and YYREEE (reference sequence). The CDR3 is 14 amino acids. In DNA form, the CDR3 reads TGTGCCAGCAGCTTATGGTCTATCACAGATACGCAGTATTTT. This sequence encodes CASSLWSITDTQYF.

V usage is TRBV3-1 and J usage is TRBJ1-1; D is unclear. CDR3 length equals 13 residues. V dropped 0 bases and J dropped 6 bases, with 8 bases sitting between them. Germline-derived CDR1 and CDR2 are LGHDT and YNNKEL (reference sequence). CDR3 loop: CASSQEPGSEAFF. The CDR3 bases are TGTGCCAGCAGCCAAGAACCTGGGTCTGAAGCTTTCTTT.

This clonotype was seen a single time. A read error may be the cause here, since a much bigger clone is one base away. The V call is TRBV4-1, the J call TRBJ1-1, with D maybe TRBD1 (6 bases). This CDR3 region has 16 residues. Germline values: CDR1 MGHRA, CDR2 YSYEKL. The CDR3: CANSQDLRGPNTEAFF. The CDR3 nucleotides are TGCGCCAACAGCCAAGACCTCAGGGGCCCGAACACTGAAGCTTTCTTT.

The chain recombines TRBV19 with TRBJ2-5; 8 bases are a match to TRBD2. V shed 4 bases and J 7 bases; nucleotides not matched to a gene: 17. The CDR3 has 17 amino acids. Germline V CDR1 and CDR2: LNHDA, SQIVND (reference sequence). The CDR3 nucleotides read TGTGCCAGTAGTACCTTCGCTGGACTAGCCGAGTCCGGGACCCAGTACTTC. Residues: CASSTFAGLAESGTQYF.

This clonotype was found many times. This rearrangement joins TRBV12-3 or TRBV12-4 to TRBJ2-3, with 14 positions matching TRBD2. The V gene end was trimmed by 5 bases and the J gene end by 3 bases; junction bases not matched to a gene: 4. The length of the CDR3 is 16 residues. CDR3 protein: CASSPGLAGGTDTQYF. Written as DNA, the CDR3 is TGTGCCAGCAGTCCCGGACTAGCGGGGGGTACAGATACGCAGTATTTT.

This clonotype was recorded many times. This chain joins TRBV18 and TRBJ1-1, with D tentatively TRBD1 (6 bases). This CDR3 has 13 amino acids. Germline-derived CDR1 and CDR2 are KGHSH and LQKENI. With 5 bases removed from V and 1 base from J, the gap between germline ends came to 8 bases. In nucleotides, the CDR3 is TGTGCCAGCTCAGCGGGACAGAACACTGAAGCTTTCTTT. This codes for CASSAGQNTEAFF.

This clonotype came up a few times. The chain carries TRBV12-3 or TRBV12-4 and TRBJ1-6; D gene unclear. This CDR3 spans 14 amino acids. V dropped 3 bases and J dropped 8 bases, with 11 bases sitting between them. The CDR3 loop is CASSFPGPHSPLHF. CDR3 sequence (DNA): TGTGCCAGCAGTTTTCCAGGACCTCATTCACCCCTCCACTTT.

V usage is TRBV20-1 and J usage is TRBJ2-7; 8 bases fit TRBD2. V shed 3 bases and J 0 bases; nucleotides not matched to a gene: 7. Germline lookup yields CDR1 DFQATT and CDR2 SNEGSKA (reference sequence). The CDR3 totals 15 residues. The CDR3 here is CSASPSAGGSYEQYF. CDR3 DNA sequence: TGCAGTGCTAGTCCCTCGGCGGGGGGCTCCTACGAGCAGTACTTC.

The sample holds many counts of this clonotype. V is TRBV2 and J is TRBJ1-6, with 9 bases matching TRBD1. V dropped 6 bases and J dropped 9; count of bases not matched to a gene: 9. The CDR3 sequence is 15 residues long. Per germline, CDR1 SNHLY and CDR2 FYNNEI. CDR3 DNA sequence: TGTGCCAGCAGGATACTACGGGACAGGGCTTCACCCCTCCACTTT. This translates into CASRILRDRASPLHF.

This clonotype was counted a few times. The chain has TRBV7-9 and TRBJ1-3; D not resolved. Trimming removed 3 bases from V and 15 bases from J, with 21 bases in between. CDR3 length: 14 residues. Germline CDR1 SEHNR, CDR2 FQNEAQ (reference sequence). CDR3 residues: CASSFAPGFAFPYF. CDR3 bases: TGTGCCAGCAGCTTTGCCCCAGGTTTCGCTTTTCCATATTTT.